One sample yielded the 29 T cell receptor beta chains listed below, sequenced in a study of T cell responses to AZD1222 COVID-19 vaccine. Only in-frame clones appear in the TCRdb table, and some are missing; sequencing was by immunoSEQ multiplex PCR. The sample yields around 130,000 clones, 75% to 90% seen once. The specimen was peripheral blood, collected on day 0 of AZD1222 vaccination. The receptors come from an adult in good health.

The gene calls are TRBV4-2 and TRBJ1-3, with D maybe TRBD1 (6 bases). This CDR3 contains 18 residues. Germline-derived CDR1 and CDR2 are LGHNA and YNFKEQ. Trimming pared 3 bases from V and 4 bases from J, leaving 22 bases between. The CDR3 coding sequence is TGTGCCAGCAGCCAGCCCACCCGACAGGCCCTGGGAGGAAACACCATATATTTT. This codes for CASSQPTRQALGGNTIYF.

This chain joins TRBV7-3 and TRBJ2-5; 11 nucleotides align to TRBD2. The J segment lost 4 bases and the V segment lost 0 bases, leaving 13 bases of the junction unmatched. Germline assignment: CDR1 SGHTA and CDR2 FQGTGA. CDR3 length equals 19 residues. The CDR3 here is CASSLTGLAGGSHIETQYF. The CDR3 DNA is TGTGCCAGCAGCTTAACGGGGCTAGCGGGGGGTTCCCATATAGAGACCCAGTACTTC.

The chain links TRBV5-1 to TRBJ2-3, with D tentatively TRBD1 (7 bases). This CDR3 spans 14 amino acids. Trimming stripped 0 bases from V and 3 bases from J, with 8 bases between. Germline V gives CDR1 SGHRS, CDR2 YFSETQ. CDR3 loop: CASSLAGGTDTQYF. Here the CDR3 DNA reads TGCGCCAGCAGCTTGGCAGGGGGGACAGATACGCAGTATTTT.

The CDR3 is CASSSQWGGAGQETQYF. CDR3 DNA sequence: TGCGCCAGCAGCTCCCAGTGGGGGGGCGCGGGTCAAGAGACCCAGTACTTC. V and J are TRBV5-1 and TRBJ2-5, with TRBD2 as a possible D gene (7 bases). The V gene lost 3 bases and the J gene lost 2 bases, with 20 bases spanning the gap. The CDR3 is 17 residues long. Germline V gene data show CDR1 as SGHRS and CDR2 as YFSETQ. Complete variable domain (other parts from reference TRBV5-1 and TRBJ2-5): KAGVTQTPRYLIKTRGQQVTLSCSPISGHRSVSWYQQTPGQGLQFLFEYFSETQRNKGNFPGRFSGRQFSNSRSEMNVSTLELGDSALYLCASSSQWGGAGQETQYFGPGTRLLVL.

The chain uses TRBV18 and TRBJ2-2; the match to TRBD1 covers 9 bases. The CDR3 has 16 residues. The ends lost 5 bases at V and 6 bases at J; junction bases unmatched: 10. The V gene's germline CDR1 is KGHSH and CDR2 LQKENI. The CDR3 here is CASSGTGIVVPGELFF. In nucleotides, the CDR3 is TGTGCCAGCTCAGGGACAGGGATCGTCGTACCCGGGGAGCTGTTTTTT.

The chain recombines TRBV15 with TRBJ2-1; no clear D. CDR1 and CDR2 (germline): LNHNV, YYDKDF (reference sequence). Trimming shortened V by 0 bases and J by 8 bases, and 14 bases separated the two germline ends. CDR3 length: 15 amino acids. CDR3 nucleotides: TGTGCCACCAGCAGAGATGGAGACTCGTCAGATGAGCAGTTCTTC. Translating gives CATSRDGDSSDEQFF.

The chain recombines TRBV9 with TRBJ1-4, with no clear D. This CDR3 has 17 residues. The ends were cut back, 3 bases at V and 3 bases at J, with 18 bases in the middle. CDR1 SGDLS and CDR2 YYNGEE come from the germline V gene. Written as DNA, the CDR3 is TGTGCCAGCAGCGCTGGCTCGTTACGTAGGGCTAATGAAAAACTGTTTTTT. Its translation is CASSAGSLRRANEKLFF.

V gene TRBV9 combines with J gene TRBJ2-1; D is possibly TRBD1 or TRBD2 (5 bases each). V was clipped by 6 bases and J by 9 bases, with 16 bases between them. The germline V gene has CDR1 SGDLS and CDR2 YYNGEE. This CDR3 has 13 residues. The CDR3 here is CASTYGRDGEQFF. CDR3 nucleotide sequence: TGTGCCAGCACCTATGGTCGGGACGGTGAGCAGTTCTTC.

The chain links TRBV3-1 (or the pseudogene TRBV3-2) to TRBJ1-2; D is perhaps TRBD1 (5 bases). This CDR3 is built from 17 residues. Deletions cut 1 base from V and 3 bases from J, with 18 bases between. CDR1 is LGHDT, CDR2 YNNKEL, per germline (reference sequence). This CDR3 is CASSQVPLDTRHYGYTF. CDR3 coding DNA: TGTGCCAGCAGCCAAGTGCCCTTGGACACTCGACACTATGGCTACACCTTC.

The rearrangement joins TRBV6-1 to TRBJ1-1; D is ambiguous. Germline lookup yields CDR1 MNHNS and CDR2 SASEGT. Deletions cut 1 base from V and 6 bases from J, with 15 bases between. This CDR3 has 15 residues. The CDR3 spells CASSEVEGLNSEAFF. CDR3 bases: TGTGCCAGCAGTGAAGTCGAAGGATTAAACTCTGAAGCTTTCTTT.

V usage is TRBV18 and J usage is TRBJ2-1; 10 bases map to TRBD2. The CDR3 consists of 14 residues. The germline gives CDR1 KGHSH, CDR2 LQKENI. The junction had 7 bases not matched to a gene; V was cut back by 8 bases and J by 6 bases. For the CDR3, the DNA is TGTGCCAGCGCAACTAGCGGGGAGACCAATGAGCAGTTCTTC. Translation gives CASATSGETNEQFF.

This rearrangement joins TRBV6-6 to TRBJ1-5; 7 nucleotides align to TRBD1. With 7 bases clipped from V and 0 bases from J, the junction kept 6 bases outside the gene matches. The CDR3 contains 15 residues. Germline V gene sequence: CDR1 MNHNY, CDR2 SVGAGI (reference sequence). The CDR3 DNA reads as TGTGCCAGCACCACACAGGGGTATAGCAATCAGCCCCAGCATTTT. As protein: CASTTQGYSNQPQHF.

The chain uses TRBV29-1 and TRBJ2-7, with D perhaps being TRBD1 or TRBD2 (5 bases each). V lost 4 bases and J 6 bases, leaving 10 bases between the germline ends. Germline values: CDR1 SQVTM, CDR2 ANQGSEA. The CDR3 is made up of 11 amino acids. The CDR3 sequence: CSVGGVGEQYF. For the CDR3, the DNA is TGCAGCGTTGGAGGGGTCGGCGAGCAGTACTTC.

As to this clone: The same CDR3 arises from other DNA sequences in this sample as well. The chain recombines TRBV9 with TRBJ1-1; TRBD1 is a possible D gene (6 bases). CDR3 length equals 14 residues. Germline V gene sequence: CDR1 SGDLS, CDR2 YYNGEE. Trimming cost V 2 bases and J 2 bases, with 10 bases left between them. The CDR3 spells CASSVGHLNTEAFF. The CDR3 nucleotides read TGTGCCAGCAGCGTGGGACACCTTAACACTGAAGCTTTCTTT.

The V call is TRBV9, the J call TRBJ2-3; D gene ambiguous. The germline gives CDR1 SGDLS, CDR2 YYNGEE. The CDR3 is 15 residues long. V lost 0 bases and J 2 bases, leaving 10 bases between the germline ends. The CDR3 loop reads CASSVESLHTDTQYF. The CDR3 nucleotides are TGTGCCAGCAGCGTAGAGAGTCTACACACAGATACGCAGTATTTT.

The chain has TRBV19 and TRBJ2-7; D might be TRBD1 or TRBD2, each matching 6 bases. Germline V gene sequence: CDR1 LNHDA, CDR2 SQIVND (reference sequence). The V gene lost 1 base and the J gene lost 3 bases, with 10 bases spanning the gap. The CDR3 runs 14 residues. CDR3 region: CASSIAGARYEQYF. The CDR3, as DNA: TGTGCCAGTAGTATAGCGGGGGCCCGCTACGAGCAGTACTTC. The full variable domain, in which reference TRBV19 and TRBJ2-7 provide the parts outside the CDR3, is DGGITQSPKYLFRKEGQNVTLSCEQNLNHDAMYWYRQDPGQGLRLIYYSQIVNDFQKGDIAEGYSVSREKKESFPLTVTSAQKNPTAFYLCASSIAGARYEQYFGPGTRLTVT.

The gene calls are TRBV2 and TRBJ1-5; D is undetermined. Trimming pared 3 bases from V and 4 bases from J, leaving 10 bases between. This CDR3 contains 14 residues. The V gene's germline CDR1 is SNHLY and CDR2 FYNNEI. DNA of the CDR3: TGTGCCAGCAGTGAGCAGGTCCCAAATCAGCCCCAGCATTTT. Its protein is CASSEQVPNQPQHF.

The chain recombines TRBV11-2 with TRBJ2-3; D not resolved. Germline CDR1 is SGHAT and CDR2 is FQNNGV. The ends were cut back, 1 base at V and 4 bases at J, with 3 bases in the middle. CDR3 length equals 12 residues. This CDR3 is CASSLGSDTQYF. The CDR3 DNA reads as TGTGCCAGCAGCTTAGGGTCAGATACGCAGTATTTT. The full variable domain, with the rest looked up from reference TRBV11-2 and TRBJ2-3, is EAGVAQSPRYKIIEKRQSVAFWCNPISGHATLYWYQQILGQGPKLLIQFQNNGVVDDSQLPKDRFSAERLKGVDSTLKIQPAKLEDSAVYLCASSLGSDTQYFGPGTRLTVL.

The rearrangement joins TRBV4-1 to TRBJ2-7; 9 bases map to TRBD2. The germline CDR1 and CDR2 sequences are MGHRA and YSYEKL. J was trimmed by 4 bases and V by 3 bases; bases with no gene match: 10. The CDR3 has 16 amino acids. CDR3 protein: CASSQVSGGTNYEQYF. The CDR3 DNA reads TGCGCCAGCAGCCAGGTTAGCGGGGGAACCAATTACGAGCAGTACTTC.

The chain uses TRBV5-6 and TRBJ2-1; D gene unclear. Trimming cost V 2 bases and J 5 bases, with 11 bases left between them. The CDR3 is 14 amino acids. Germline V gene data show CDR1 as SGHDT and CDR2 as YYEEEE. In DNA, the CDR3 is TGTGCCAGCAGCTTATATGCGAACAACAATGAGCAGTTCTTC. This codes for CASSLYANNNEQFF. The full variable domain, completed using reference TRBV5-6 and TRBJ2-1, is DAGVTQSPTHLIKTRGQQVTLRCSPKSGHDTVSWYQQALGQGPQFIFQYYEEEERQRGNFPDRFSGHQFPNYSSELNVNALLLGDSALYLCASSLYANNNEQFFGPGTRLTVL.

The chain carries TRBV2 and TRBJ1-5; 7 bases map to TRBD1. There are 14 residues in the CDR3. Trimming cost V 8 bases and J 2 bases; bases outside gene matches: 6. In germline, CDR1 is SNHLY, CDR2 FYNNEI. The CDR3 sequence: CASLRDRGNQPQHF. DNA for the CDR3: TGTGCCAGCTTACGCGACAGGGGCAATCAGCCCCAGCATTTT. The complete variable domain, with remaining parts taken from reference TRBV2 and TRBJ1-5, reads EPEVTQTPSHQVTQMGQEVILRCVPISNHLYFYWYRQILGQKVEFLVSFYNNEISEKSEIFDDQFSVERPDGSNFTLKIRSTKLEDSAMYFCASLRDRGNQPQHFGDGTRLSIL.

The chain is built from TRBV20-1 and TRBJ1-2; a possible D gene is TRBD1 (6 bases). Germline assignment: CDR1 DFQATT and CDR2 SNEGSKA (reference sequence). There are 11 residues in the CDR3. V was pared by 3 bases and J by 8 bases, with 10 bases between. Written as DNA, the CDR3 is TGCAGTGCTAGTACAGGGAAAGGCTACACCTTC. Protein: CSASTGKGYTF.

With regard to this clone: The junction differs from germline at one of its ends, possibly a read error. The chain is built from TRBV28 and TRBJ1-2, with D possibly TRBD1 on 5 matching bases. From germline, CDR1 is MDHEN and CDR2 SYDVKM. This CDR3 contains 11 residues. The CDR3, as DNA: TGTGCCAGCATTTCTTCCGGGGCTTCCTCCTTC. Protein sequence: CASISSGASSF.

The V call is TRBV5-6, the J call TRBJ1-3; D uncertain. Germline-derived CDR1 and CDR2 are SGHDT and YYEEEE. The V end lost 3 bases, the J end lost 1 base, and 8 bases lay between the germline ends. The CDR3 runs 14 residues. The DNA of the CDR3 is TGTGCCAGCAGCTACGTGGGTTCTGGAAACACCATATATTTT. Translated: CASSYVGSGNTIYF.

The rearrangement joins TRBV7-6 to TRBJ1-4; the D is unclear. V was cut by 0 bases and J by 2 bases, with 19 bases left in between. Germline V gene lookup returns CDR1 SGHVS and CDR2 FNYEAQ. The CDR3 is made up of 19 amino acids. The CDR3 protein is CASSLAIGTPRPTNEKLFF. CDR3 coding DNA: TGTGCCAGCAGCTTAGCGATAGGAACACCGAGGCCGACTAATGAAAAACTGTTTTTT.

The chain joins TRBV4-3 to TRBJ2-6; the D is unclear. V lost 4 bases, J lost 0 bases, and 13 bases lay in between. Germline assignment: CDR1 LGHNA and CDR2 YSLEER. This CDR3 region has 17 residues. CDR3 sequence reads: CASSPAEGISGANVLTF. The CDR3 bases are TGCGCCAGCAGCCCTGCTGAAGGAATCTCTGGGGCCAACGTCCTGACTTTC.

The chain joins TRBV14 to TRBJ2-1; 7 bases are a match to TRBD1. From germline, CDR1 is SGHDN and CDR2 FVKESK. CDR3 size: 14 residues. With 5 bases clipped from V and 6 bases from J, the junction kept 7 bases outside the gene matches. CDR3 DNA sequence: TGTGCCAGCAGCGCACAGGGGTGGGTCAATGAGCAGTTCTTC. This gives the protein CASSAQGWVNEQFF.

This chain uses TRBV5-1 with TRBJ1-5, with 7 bases matching TRBD1. After removal of 4 bases from V and 5 bases from J, the junction contained 9 bases not matched to a gene. Germline V gene data show CDR1 as SGHRS and CDR2 as YFSETQ. The CDR3 is made up of 15 amino acids. This CDR3 reads CASSPSGTVDQPQHF. CDR3 in DNA: TGCGCCAGCAGCCCATCCGGGACAGTGGATCAGCCCCAGCATTTT.

V and J are TRBV7-9 and TRBJ1-1; the match to TRBD1 covers 8 bases. This CDR3 has 18 amino acids. Trimming took 3 bases from V and 0 from J; bases not matched to a gene: 12. Germline V lookup: CDR1 SEHNR, CDR2 FQNEAQ (reference sequence). The CDR3 protein is CASSFSGRGLSVNTEAFF. The CDR3 DNA sequence: TGTGCCAGCAGCTTTTCCGGCAGGGGGCTGAGTGTGAACACTGAAGCTTTCTTT. Supplemented by reference TRBV7-9 and TRBJ1-1, the full variable domain reads DTGVSQNPRHKITKRGQNVTFRCDPISEHNRLYWYRQTLGQGPEFLTYFQNEAQLEKSRLLSDRFSAERPKGSFSTLEIQRTEQGDSAMYLCASSFSGRGLSVNTEAFFGQGTRLTVV.